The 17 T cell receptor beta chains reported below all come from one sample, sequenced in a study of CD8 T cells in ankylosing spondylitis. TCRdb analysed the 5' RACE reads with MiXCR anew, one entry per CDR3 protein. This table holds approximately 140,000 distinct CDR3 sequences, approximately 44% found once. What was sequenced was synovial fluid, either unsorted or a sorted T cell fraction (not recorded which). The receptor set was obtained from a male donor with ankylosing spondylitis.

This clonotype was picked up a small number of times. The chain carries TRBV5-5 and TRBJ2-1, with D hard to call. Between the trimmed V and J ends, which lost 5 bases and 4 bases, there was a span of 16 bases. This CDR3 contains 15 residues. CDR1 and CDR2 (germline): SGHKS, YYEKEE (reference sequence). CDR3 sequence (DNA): TGTGCCAGCAGGCCGACAAAATACCCATACAATGAGCAGTTCTTC. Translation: CASRPTKYPYNEQFF.

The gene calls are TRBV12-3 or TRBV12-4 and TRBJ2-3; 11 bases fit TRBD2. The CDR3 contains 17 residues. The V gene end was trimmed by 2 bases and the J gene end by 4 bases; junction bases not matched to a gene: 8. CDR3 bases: TGTGCCAGCAGTTTACCATTTCTAGCGGGAGGTTCAGATACGCAGTATTTT. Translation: CASSLPFLAGGSDTQYF.

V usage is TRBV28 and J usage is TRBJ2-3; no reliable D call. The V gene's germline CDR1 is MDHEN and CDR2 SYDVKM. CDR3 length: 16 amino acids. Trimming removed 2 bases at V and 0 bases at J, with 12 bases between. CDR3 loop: CASSLNFASSTDTQYF. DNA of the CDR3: TGTGCCAGCAGTTTAAACTTCGCCTCTAGCACAGATACGCAGTATTTT.

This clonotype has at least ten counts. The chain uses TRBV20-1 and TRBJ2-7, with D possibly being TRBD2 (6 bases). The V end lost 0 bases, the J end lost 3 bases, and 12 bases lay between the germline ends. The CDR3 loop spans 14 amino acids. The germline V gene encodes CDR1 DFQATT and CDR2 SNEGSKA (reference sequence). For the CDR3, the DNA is TGCAGTGCTAGAGACGGGGGAATAGGCTACGAGCAGTACTTC. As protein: CSARDGGIGYEQYF.

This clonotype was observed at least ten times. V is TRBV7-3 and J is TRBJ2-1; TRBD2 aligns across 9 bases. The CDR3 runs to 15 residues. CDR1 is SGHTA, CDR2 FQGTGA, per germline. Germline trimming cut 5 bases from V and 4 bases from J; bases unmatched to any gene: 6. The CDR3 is CASSQTSGPYNEQFF. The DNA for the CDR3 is TGTGCCAGCAGCCAAACTAGCGGGCCGTACAATGAGCAGTTCTTC.

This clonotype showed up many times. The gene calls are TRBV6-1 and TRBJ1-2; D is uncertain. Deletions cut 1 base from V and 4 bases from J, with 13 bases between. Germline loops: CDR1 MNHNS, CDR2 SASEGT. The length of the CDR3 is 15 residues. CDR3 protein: CASSEVPGSTYGYTF. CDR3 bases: TGTGCCAGCAGTGAAGTCCCCGGGTCTACCTATGGCTACACCTTC.

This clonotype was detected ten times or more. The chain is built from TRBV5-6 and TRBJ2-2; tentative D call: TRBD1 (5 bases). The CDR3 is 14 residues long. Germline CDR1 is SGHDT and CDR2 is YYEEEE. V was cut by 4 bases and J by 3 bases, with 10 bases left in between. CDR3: CASSPTAYTGELFF. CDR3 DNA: TGTGCCAGCAGCCCGACAGCCTACACCGGGGAGCTGTTTTTT. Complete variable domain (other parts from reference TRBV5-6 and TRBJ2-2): DAGVTQSPTHLIKTRGQQVTLRCSPKSGHDTVSWYQQALGQGPQFIFQYYEEEERQRGNFPDRFSGHQFPNYSSELNVNALLLGDSALYLCASSPTAYTGELFFGEGSRLTVL.

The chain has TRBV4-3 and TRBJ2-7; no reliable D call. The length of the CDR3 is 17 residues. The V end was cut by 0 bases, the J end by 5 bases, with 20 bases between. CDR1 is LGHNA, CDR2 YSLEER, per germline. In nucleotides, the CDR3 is TGCGCCAGCAGCCAAGATTGGCAGTGGAACAGCCGACACGAGCAGTACTTC. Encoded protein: CASSQDWQWNSRHEQYF.

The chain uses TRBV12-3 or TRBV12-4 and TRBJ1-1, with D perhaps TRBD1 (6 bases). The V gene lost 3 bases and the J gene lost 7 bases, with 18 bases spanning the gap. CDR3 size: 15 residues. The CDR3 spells CASSFPNRALYEAFF. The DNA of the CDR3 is TGTGCCAGCAGTTTCCCGAACAGGGCCCTCTATGAAGCTTTCTTT.

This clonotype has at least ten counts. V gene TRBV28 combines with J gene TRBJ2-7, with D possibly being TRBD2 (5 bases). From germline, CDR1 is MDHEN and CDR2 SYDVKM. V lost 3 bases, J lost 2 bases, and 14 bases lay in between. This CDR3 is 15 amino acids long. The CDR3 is CASSFEGTVTYEQYF. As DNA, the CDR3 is TGTGCCAGCAGTTTCGAGGGCACAGTAACCTACGAGCAGTACTTC.

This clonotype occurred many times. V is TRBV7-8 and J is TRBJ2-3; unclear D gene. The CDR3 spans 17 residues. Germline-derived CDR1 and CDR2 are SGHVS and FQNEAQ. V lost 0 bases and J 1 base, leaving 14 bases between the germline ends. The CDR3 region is CASSLAAVVKGTDTQYF. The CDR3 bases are TGTGCCAGCAGCTTAGCGGCCGTAGTTAAGGGCACAGATACGCAGTATTTT.

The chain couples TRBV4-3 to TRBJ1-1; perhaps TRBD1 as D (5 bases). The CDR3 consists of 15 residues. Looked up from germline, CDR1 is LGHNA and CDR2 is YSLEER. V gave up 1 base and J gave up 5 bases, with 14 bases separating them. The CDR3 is CASSQAWGFWTEAFF. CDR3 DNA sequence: TGCGCCAGCAGCCAAGCTTGGGGGTTTTGGACTGAAGCTTTCTTT.

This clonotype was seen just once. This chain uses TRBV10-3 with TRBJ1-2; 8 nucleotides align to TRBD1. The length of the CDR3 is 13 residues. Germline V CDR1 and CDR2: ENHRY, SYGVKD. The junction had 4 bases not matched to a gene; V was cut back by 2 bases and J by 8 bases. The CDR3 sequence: CAISEGQGHGYTF. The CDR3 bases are TGTGCCATCAGTGAGGGACAGGGCCACGGCTACACCTTC.

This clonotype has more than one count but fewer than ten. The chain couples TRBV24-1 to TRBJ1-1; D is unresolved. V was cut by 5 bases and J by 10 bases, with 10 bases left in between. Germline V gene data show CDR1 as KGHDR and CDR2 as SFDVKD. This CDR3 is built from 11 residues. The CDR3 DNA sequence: TGTGCCACCAGTGGGTCTGGTTTAGCTTTCTTT. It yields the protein CATSGSGLAFF.

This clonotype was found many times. CDR3 loop: CASSPDPSGVSAFF. The CDR3 DNA follows: TGTGCCAGCAGCCCCGACCCATCGGGGGTTTCGGCTTTCTTT. The chain has TRBV11-2 and TRBJ1-1; tentative D call: TRBD1 (5 bases). CDR3 size: 14 residues. Trimming took 5 bases from V and 11 from J, leaving 21 bases between them. CDR1 is SGHAT, CDR2 FQNNGV, per germline.

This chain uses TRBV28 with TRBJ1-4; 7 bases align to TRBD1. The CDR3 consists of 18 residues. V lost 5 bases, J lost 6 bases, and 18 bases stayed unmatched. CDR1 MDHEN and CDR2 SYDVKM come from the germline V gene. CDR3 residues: CASSPFPLTGARDEKLFF. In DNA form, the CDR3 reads TGTGCCAGCAGTCCCTTTCCCCTTACAGGGGCGCGAGATGAAAAACTGTTTTTT.

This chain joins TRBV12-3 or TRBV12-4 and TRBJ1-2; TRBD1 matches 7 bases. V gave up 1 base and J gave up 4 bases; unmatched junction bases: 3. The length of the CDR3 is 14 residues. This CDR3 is CASSLGGQPYGYTF. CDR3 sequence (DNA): TGTGCCAGCAGTTTAGGGGGACAGCCCTATGGCTACACCTTC.